The 28 T cell receptor beta chains below all came from one sample that was sequenced in a study of spatial heterogeneity in lung cancer (dated by TCRdb to about 2019). What the research found in general, with its limitations: The tumor nonsynonymous mutation count correlated with the number of expanded alpha and beta TCRs within the tumor.

In the paper's terms, the time point label means: sample taken at primary tumor resection. No cognate antigen is known for these TCRs. The method behind the library was 5' RACE. This sample was sequenced with a NextSeq 500. TCRdb's own reprocessing of the public reads used fastp at Q25 and MiXCR and kept productive beta chains. Every entry covers one CDR3 protein and lists the most common genes and DNA from its rows. This sample gives about 3,500 distinct CDR3 sequences in total; less than 5.5% of them show up just once. More than 25% of the sample is in the top ten clones. The sample was lung tumor tissue, taken at surgery. These receptor sequences come from a female donor with early-stage non-small cell lung cancer.

This clonotype occurred many times. This chain joins TRBV20-1 and TRBJ1-1; D ambiguous. V dropped 6 bases and J dropped 0 bases, with 8 bases sitting between them. Germline V gene data show CDR1 as DFQATT and CDR2 as SNEGSKA (reference sequence). This CDR3 spans 12 amino acids. The CDR3 DNA is TGCAGTGCGCAAAGTATGAACACTGAAGCTTTCTTT. Its protein product is CSAQSMNTEAFF.

This clonotype is medium-sized within its sample. The V and J genes are TRBV7-2 and TRBJ2-3, with 8 bases lining up with TRBD2. J was trimmed by 4 bases and V by 5 bases; bases with no gene match: 5. Looked up from germline, CDR1 is SGHTA and CDR2 is FQGNSA. This CDR3 has 14 residues. CDR3 coding DNA: TGTGCCAGCAGCAAAGCGGGGGCCGCAGATACGCAGTATTTT. It codes for CASSKAGAADTQYF. The complete variable domain, with remaining parts taken from reference TRBV7-2 and TRBJ2-3, reads GAGVSQSPSNKVTEKGKDVELRCDPISGHTALYWYRQSLGQGLEFLIYFQGNSAPDKSGLPSDRFSAERTGGSVSTLTIQRTQQEDSAVYLCASSKAGAADTQYFGPGTRLTVL.

This clonotype ranks as medium-sized. V gene TRBV7-9 combines with J gene TRBJ2-1, with 9 bases fitting TRBD2. This CDR3 contains 13 residues. Germline V CDR1 and CDR2: SEHNR, FQNEAQ (reference sequence). Trimming at V came to 2 bases and at J to 12 bases, leaving 5 bases not matched to a gene. CDR3: CASSLFETSGQFF. In DNA form, the CDR3 reads TGTGCCAGCAGCTTATTTGAGACTAGCGGGCAGTTCTTC. The variable domain in full, completed from reference TRBV7-9 and TRBJ2-1, reads DTGVSQNPRHKITKRGQNVTFRCDPISEHNRLYWYRQTLGQGPEFLTYFQNEAQLEKSRLLSDRFSAERPKGSFSTLEIQRTEQGDSAMYLCASSLFETSGQFFGPGTRLTVL.

This clonotype counts as medium-sized. The chain uses TRBV29-1 and TRBJ2-5; D assignment may be TRBD1 or TRBD2 (7 bases each). The CDR3 contains 13 residues. Between the trimmed V and J ends, which lost 4 bases and 5 bases, there was a span of 14 bases. The germline V gene encodes CDR1 SQVTM and CDR2 ANQGSEA. The CDR3 loop reads CSVAPQGGETQYF. The CDR3 DNA follows: TGCAGCGTTGCACCCCAGGGGGGGGAGACCCAGTACTTC.

By proportion, this clonotype is medium-sized (0.01 to 0.1%). V and J are TRBV5-4 and TRBJ2-7, with D perhaps TRBD2 (6 bases). The germline V gene has CDR1 SGHNT and CDR2 YYREEE (reference sequence). V lost 6 bases to trimming and J lost 0 bases, with 13 bases between them. There are 14 residues in the CDR3. The DNA of the CDR3 is TGTGCCAGCAAACGGGACTTGAACTCCTACGAGCAGTACTTC. Translated, it gives CASKRDLNSYEQYF. The full variable domain, with the rest looked up from reference TRBV5-4 and TRBJ2-7, is ETGVTQSPTHLIKTRGQQVTLRCSSQSGHNTVSWYQQALGQGPQFIFQYYREEENGRGNFPPRFSGLQFPNYSSELNVNALELDDSALYLCASKRDLNSYEQYFGPGTRLTVT.

This clonotype was seen repeatedly, ten times or more. The V gene is TRBV6-6, the J gene TRBJ1-1; a possible D gene is TRBD1 (6 bases). Germline V lookup: CDR1 MNHNY, CDR2 SVGAGI (reference sequence). V lost 0 bases, J lost 6 bases, and 8 bases lay in between. The CDR3 length is 13 residues. CDR3 DNA: TGTGCCAGCAGTTACTCGGCAGGGGCTGAAGCTTTCTTT. It specifies CASSYSAGAEAFF.

This clonotype is medium-sized (0.01 to 0.1%) in the sample. The genes are TRBV5-1 and TRBJ1-4, with D tentatively TRBD1 (6 bases). V shed 4 bases and J shed 0 bases, with 13 bases lying between them. The CDR3 totals 16 residues. Germline V gives CDR1 SGHRS, CDR2 YFSETQ. The CDR3 DNA reads TGCGCCAGCAGCCCGGGGGACACAGCAACTAATGAAAAACTGTTTTTT. Translating gives CASSPGDTATNEKLFF.

In this sample, this clonotype is medium-sized. The chain is built from TRBV12-3 or TRBV12-4 and TRBJ1-1; D is unresolved. Trimming left V 2 bases short and J 1 base short, with 5 bases between. The CDR3 extends over 13 amino acids. CDR3 in DNA: TGTGCCAGCAGTTTACCAGGGAACACTGAAGCTTTCTTT. This gives the protein CASSLPGNTEAFF.

Remarks on this clonotype: A much larger clone differs from this one at a single base, so this may be a read error. The chain links TRBV5-5 to TRBJ2-5, with no clear D. V dropped 4 bases and J dropped 5 bases, with 15 bases sitting between them. The CDR3 is 14 amino acids. CDR1 and CDR2 (germline): SGHKS, YYEKEE (reference sequence). CDR3 bases: TGTGCCAGCAGCCCCCCTTTTCAGACGGAGACCCAGTACTTC. Its translation: CASSPPFQTETQYF.

This sequence joins TRBV20-1 and TRBJ2-1, with D maybe TRBD1 (6 bases). Trimming took 0 bases from V and 11 from J, leaving 11 bases between them. Per the germline V gene, CDR1 is DFQATT and CDR2 is SNEGSKA (reference sequence). The CDR3 consists of 12 residues. The CDR3 region has the DNA TGCAGTGCTAGAGATCTGGACAGCAAGCAGTTCTTC. Translated: CSARDLDSKQFF.

This clonotype was counted only a few times. The rearrangement uses TRBV24-1 and TRBJ2-5, with D hard to call. The germline V gene has CDR1 KGHDR and CDR2 SFDVKD. V was cut by 10 bases and J by 1 base, with 15 bases left in between. This CDR3 region has 14 residues. The CDR3 region has the DNA TGTGCCACGTCCTCCGGCGGAGCCCAAGAGACCCAGTACTTC. This encodes CATSSGGAQETQYF.

This clonotype was seen repeatedly, ten times or more. This rearrangement joins TRBV7-3 to TRBJ2-7, with D possibly matching TRBD2 (6 bases). V was pared by 4 bases and J by 2 bases, with 12 bases between. This CDR3 is 14 amino acids long. Per the germline V gene, CDR1 is SGHTA and CDR2 is FQGTGA. This CDR3 reads CASSSGTFPYEQYF. In nucleotides, the CDR3 is TGTGCCAGCAGCTCAGGGACTTTCCCCTACGAGCAGTACTTC.

In this sample, this clonotype turned up many times. The chain uses TRBV14 and TRBJ1-2; 9 nucleotides align to TRBD1. CDR3 length: 14 residues. Germline lookup yields CDR1 SGHDN and CDR2 FVKESK. With 2 bases clipped from V and 5 bases from J, the junction kept 3 bases outside the gene matches. CDR3 coding DNA: TGTGCCAGCAGCCAACAACAGGGGGCATATGGCTACACCTTC. This translates into CASSQQQGAYGYTF.

This clonotype has at least ten counts. This sequence joins TRBV20-1 and TRBJ2-7, with TRBD2 matching over 13 bases. The V gene end was trimmed by 5 bases and the J gene end by 0 bases; junction bases not matched to a gene: 13. Germline CDR1 DFQATT, CDR2 SNEGSKA (reference sequence). This CDR3 comprises 18 residues. Written as DNA, the CDR3 is TGCAGTGCTGTTGTACTAGCGGGAGGGCCGGGGGGCTCCTACGAGCAGTACTTC. Its translation: CSAVVLAGGPGGSYEQYF.

This clonotype has a handful of counts. V and J are TRBV7-2 and TRBJ1-1; tentatively, D is TRBD1 (6 bases). Germline CDR1 is SGHTA and CDR2 is FQGNSA. Trimming removed 3 bases from V and 3 bases from J, with 14 bases in between. This CDR3 spans 15 amino acids. CDR3 bases: TGTGCCAGCAGCTTTACAGGGAGGCTAGACACTGAAGCTTTCTTT. It translates to CASSFTGRLDTEAFF.

This clonotype counts as medium-sized. The chain recombines TRBV5-1 with TRBJ2-1; 13 bases are shared with TRBD2. CDR1 and CDR2 from the germline V gene are SGHRS and YFSETQ. The J segment lost 3 bases and the V segment lost 3 bases, leaving 3 bases of the junction unmatched. There are 16 residues in the CDR3. Here the CDR3 reads CASSSRLAGGYNEQFF. CDR3 nucleotide sequence: TGCGCCAGCAGCTCCCGACTAGCGGGAGGCTACAATGAGCAGTTCTTC.

This clonotype has ten or more counts. The chain employs TRBV12-3 or TRBV12-4 and TRBJ1-2; the D gene is possibly TRBD1 (5 bases). V lost 10 bases to trimming and J lost 1 base, with 10 bases between them. The CDR3 has 12 amino acids. Written as DNA, the CDR3 is TGTGCCATCAGCAGGGATAACTATGGCTACACCTTC. As protein: CAISRDNYGYTF.

This clonotype is termed medium-sized. The chain recombines TRBV7-3 with TRBJ2-1, with TRBD1 as a possible D gene (5 bases). The V end lost 4 bases, the J end lost 0 bases, and 10 bases lay between the germline ends. CDR3 length: 15 amino acids. Per germline, CDR1 SGHTA and CDR2 FQGTGA. This CDR3 is CASSSDTGSYNEQFF. The CDR3 bases are TGTGCCAGCAGCTCGGACACCGGCTCCTACAATGAGCAGTTCTTC.

This clonotype is labeled medium-sized. The V and J genes are TRBV5-1 and TRBJ2-2; D may correspond to TRBD1 or TRBD2 (5 bases each). The CDR3 has 16 residues. The V end was cut by 0 bases, the J end by 0 bases, with 9 bases between. Germline CDR1 and CDR2: SGHRS and YFSETQ. CDR3 sequence (DNA): TGCGCCAGCAGCTTGGCCGGGGCGGCGAACACCGGGGAGCTGTTTTTT. It translates to CASSLAGAANTGELFF.

This clonotype rates as medium-sized. The genes are TRBV4-1 and TRBJ1-1; weak D call: TRBD1 (6 bases). This CDR3 comprises 13 residues. Germline V gives CDR1 MGHRA, CDR2 YSYEKL. V was cut by 6 bases and J by 7 bases, with 15 bases left in between. The CDR3 sequence is CASSHRERGEAFF. As DNA, the CDR3 is TGCGCCAGCAGTCACAGGGAACGCGGTGAAGCTTTCTTT.

This clonotype was picked up many times. The V call is TRBV19, the J call TRBJ2-6; D gene ambiguous. The CDR3 length is 17 residues. V lost 8 bases, J lost 0 bases, and 17 bases lay in between. Germline V gene sequence: CDR1 LNHDA, CDR2 SQIVND (reference sequence). For the CDR3, the DNA is TGTGCCAGTTCTGTCTCGGCAGAAAGCTCTGGGGCCAACGTCCTGACTTTC. It codes for CASSVSAESSGANVLTF.

This clonotype was detected many times. The CDR3 protein is CASSRYGNEQFF. CDR3 coding DNA: TGTGCCAGCAGCCGCTACGGCAATGAGCAGTTCTTC. The chain joins TRBV9 to TRBJ2-1; no reliable D call. CDR1 and CDR2 (germline): SGDLS, YYNGEE. V lost 4 bases and J lost 6, with 8 bases in between. This CDR3 spans 12 amino acids.

This clonotype is labeled medium-sized. The V gene is TRBV12-3 or TRBV12-4, the J gene TRBJ2-7, with D perhaps TRBD1 (6 bases). The CDR3 length is 12 residues. Between the trimmed V and J ends, which lost 7 bases and 2 bases, there was a span of 9 bases. The CDR3 DNA reads as TGTGCCAGCACCGGACAGACCTACGAGCAGTACTTC. This sequence encodes CASTGQTYEQYF.

Relative to its sample, this clonotype is medium-sized. V and J are TRBV3-1 and TRBJ2-3, with TRBD1 as a possible D gene (6 bases). The V end was cut by 2 bases, the J end by 2 bases, with 17 bases between. This CDR3 is built from 17 residues. Germline loops: CDR1 LGHDT, CDR2 YNNKEL (reference sequence). The CDR3 is CASSQQPPGHSTDTQYF. CDR3 nucleotide sequence: TGTGCCAGCAGCCAACAGCCCCCGGGACACTCCACAGATACGCAGTATTTT.

This clonotype was counted between two and nine times. The chain joins TRBV5-1 to TRBJ2-3; 7 nucleotides match TRBD2. CDR1 and CDR2 from the germline V gene are SGHRS and YFSETQ. V lost 5 bases, J lost 0 bases, and 6 bases stayed unmatched. The CDR3 sequence is 15 residues long. The CDR3 spells CASRELATSTDTQYF. CDR3 bases: TGCGCCAGCAGAGAACTAGCGACTAGCACAGATACGCAGTATTTT.

This clonotype has at least ten counts. V usage is TRBV9 and J usage is TRBJ2-3; 8 bases fit TRBD2. The CDR3 is 15 residues long. V was clipped by 2 bases and J by 5 bases; unmatched bases: 7. CDR1 and CDR2 (germline): SGDLS, YYNGEE. The CDR3 DNA is TGTGCCAGCAGCGTTGAAAGCGGGAGTCGAGATACGCAGTATTTT. Translating it yields CASSVESGSRDTQYF.

This clonotype was counted a few times. The chain recombines TRBV3-1 with TRBJ1-5; D unresolved. In germline, CDR1 is LGHDT, CDR2 YNNKEL (reference sequence). This CDR3 is built from 14 residues. Deletions cut 1 base from V and 4 bases from J, with 8 bases between. The CDR3: CASSQGSGNQPQHF. In DNA form, the CDR3 reads TGTGCCAGCAGCCAAGGGTCGGGGAATCAGCCCCAGCATTTT.

This clonotype is labeled medium-sized. This chain's CDR3 is CSSTRGADTQYF. The DNA of the CDR3 is TGCAGCTCGACTCGGGGGGCGGATACGCAGTATTTT. The chain links TRBV29-1 to TRBJ2-3, with a tentative D call TRBD2 (7 bases). The germline CDR1 and CDR2 sequences are SQVTM and ANQGSEA. V lost 8 bases to trimming and J lost 6 bases, with 15 bases between them. CDR3 size: 12 residues.